One TCR beta chain is described in this entry. Its target is unknown. This sample is part of a study of T cells expressing NK-cell markers. Study summary: TCR beta repertoires came from sorted CD3+CD56+NKG2C+, CD3+CD56+NKG2C- and CD3+CD56-NKG2C+ T cells.

The CDR3 runs 15 residues. The germline V gene encodes CDR1 DFQATT and CDR2 SNEGSKA (reference sequence). cDNA encoding TCR beta was synthesized via 5'RACE template switching incorporating UMIs. TCRdb reanalyzed the 5' RACE reads, giving one entry per CDR3 protein sequence and no DNA. The sample totals 200,000 to 300,000 distinct CDR3 sequences. The study's findings and limits: These same clonotypes (in four donors) also led the CD3+CD56-NKG2C+ fraction. In about six donors, dominant CD3+CD56+NKG2C+ clonotypes ranked among the top 10 CD8+ clonotypes.

Specimen: blood T cells: a sorted CD56 or NKG2C T cell subset, CD4+ or CD8+ T cells, or bulk PBMC T cells (not recorded which). V gene TRBV20-1 combines with J gene TRBJ2-5; TCRdb's D gene call, TRBD2, goes unchecked for lack of DNA. This receptor was obtained from a woman between 18 and 69 years old in good health. CDR3 region: CSAKTLAGVRETQYF.